What follows is one T cell receptor beta chain and its context. Its antigen is not known. This record belongs to a study of CD4 T cells in relation to SARS-CoV-2 and coronaviruses. The germline CDR1 and CDR2 sequences are SGDLS and YYNGEE. This CDR3 contains 13 residues. V was pared by 0 bases and J by 0 bases, with 3 bases between. TCRdb's table, derived via immunoSEQ multiplex PCR, lists solely in-frame clones and lacks some. The sample has around 23,000 clones, around 70% seen once. The unexposed donors gave CD4+ T cells in 2011-2018, prior to COVID-19. The cells were cultured for over eight days before CD4+ T cells were isolated. PBMCs were plated at 1.5 million to 2 million per well in IL-2-containing medium.

Sequenced sample: CD4+ T cells from PBMCs, cultured in vitro. The sequence came from a human donor in good health. The chain employs TRBV9 and TRBJ1-1; D unresolved. This CDR3 is CASSVALNTEAFF. Here the CDR3 DNA reads TGTGCCAGCAGCGTAGCATTGAACACTGAAGCTTTCTTT.